These 13 T cell receptor beta chains came from one sample sequenced in a study of CD8+ T cells in alopecia areata. Following extraction, RNA underwent reverse transcription to cDNA, which served as the sequencing template. Produced via immunoSEQ multiplex PCR; TCRdb's table is partial and in-frame only. The data contain 200,000 or so clones, 56% of them singletons. Sequencing was performed on CD8+ T cells sorted from blood. The receptor source for this set is a human donor in good health.

The rearrangement joins TRBV2 to TRBJ2-3; D not certain. The CDR3 length is 13 residues. Germline V CDR1 and CDR2: SNHLY, FYNNEI. V was cut by 5 bases and J by 1 base, with 7 bases left in between. The CDR3 nucleotides are TGTGCCAGCAGTTTGAGTCGCACAGATACGCAGTATTTT. It specifies CASSLSRTDTQYF. Variable domain in full (rest from reference TRBV2 and TRBJ2-3): EPEVTQTPSHQVTQMGQEVILRCVPISNHLYFYWYRQILGQKVEFLVSFYNNEISEKSEIFDDQFSVERPDGSNFTLKIRSTKLEDSAMYFCASSLSRTDTQYFGPGTRLTVL.

This chain connects TRBV19 to TRBJ1-6; TRBD1 agrees at 8 bases. The CDR3 runs to 13 residues. Unmatched junction bases numbered 4, after V lost 5 bases and J lost 10 bases. CDR1 is LNHDA and CDR2 is SQIVND in the germline V gene (reference sequence). The CDR3 region has the DNA TGTGCCAGTAGTTTTCGACAGGGGTCACCCCTCCACTTT. Protein sequence: CASSFRQGSPLHF.

This sequence joins TRBV30 and TRBJ1-3, with 7 nucleotides matching TRBD1. Germline CDR1 reads GTSNPN; CDR2 reads SVGIG (reference sequence). Germline trimming cut 1 base from V and 0 bases from J; bases unmatched to any gene: 3. This CDR3 comprises 15 residues. This chain's CDR3 is CAWSAGQYSGNTIYF. CDR3 bases: TGTGCCTGGAGTGCGGGACAGTACTCTGGAAACACCATATATTTT.

This clone was recorded only once. The V gene is TRBV6-5, the J gene TRBJ2-5; D is undetermined. CDR1 is MNHEY and CDR2 is SVGAGI in the germline V gene. V gave up 4 bases and J gave up 3 bases, with 9 bases separating them. CDR3 length: 13 residues. CDR3 nucleotides: TGTGCCAGCAGTTCGAACCCAAAAGAGACCCAGTACTTC. Translation: CASSSNPKETQYF.

V usage is TRBV25-1 and J usage is TRBJ2-1; a weak D match, TRBD2 (6 bases). V was cut by 4 bases and J by 5 bases, with 15 bases left in between. The CDR3 covers 15 residues. Per the germline V gene, CDR1 is MGHDK and CDR2 is SYGVNS. DNA for the CDR3: TGTGCCAGCAGTGGAAAGGAGGGGAACCACAATGAGCAGTTCTTC. This translates into CASSGKEGNHNEQFF.

The chain links TRBV4-1 to TRBJ1-5; D is perhaps TRBD1 (5 bases). The length of the CDR3 is 15 residues. Trimming took off 4 bases at V and 7 bases at J, with 17 bases between the two ends. The germline V gene has CDR1 MGHRA and CDR2 YSYEKL. Here the CDR3 reads CASSLSDGEGQPQHF. CDR3 DNA: TGCGCCAGCAGCCTGAGTGACGGGGAGGGGCAGCCCCAGCATTTT.

The genes are TRBV2 and TRBJ1-6; a weak D match, TRBD1 (5 bases). CDR3 size: 14 residues. Trimming stripped 4 bases from V and 10 bases from J, with 14 bases between. CDR1 is SNHLY and CDR2 is FYNNEI in the germline V gene. The CDR3 loop is CASSGTGGGSPLHF. The DNA for the CDR3 is TGTGCCAGCAGTGGTACGGGGGGAGGGTCACCCCTCCACTTT. Combining the CDR3 with reference TRBV2 and TRBJ1-6 gives the whole variable domain EPEVTQTPSHQVTQMGQEVILRCVPISNHLYFYWYRQILGQKVEFLVSFYNNEISEKSEIFDDQFSVERPDGSNFTLKIRSTKLEDSAMYFCASSGTGGGSPLHFGNGTRLTVT.

CDR3 sequence: CASSPPSTDTQYF. The CDR3 coding sequence is TGTGCCAGCAGTCCACCTAGCACAGATACGCAGTATTTT. V gene TRBV2 combines with J gene TRBJ2-3, with unresolved D. The CDR3 loop spans 13 amino acids. V was cut by 5 bases and J by 0 bases, with 6 bases left in between. Germline assignment: CDR1 SNHLY and CDR2 FYNNEI.

The chain has TRBV6-5 and TRBJ1-1; possible D gene TRBD1, 5 bases. The CDR3 loop spans 15 amino acids. Per germline, CDR1 MNHEY and CDR2 SVGAGI. V was trimmed by 0 bases and J by 4 bases, leaving 12 bases between them. Here the CDR3 reads CASSYSRVGATEAFF. CDR3 sequence (DNA): TGTGCCAGCAGTTACTCGAGGGTAGGGGCCACTGAAGCTTTCTTT.

The rearrangement uses TRBV29-1 and TRBJ1-2; 9 positions match TRBD1. The trim removed 7 bases at V and 3 bases at J, leaving 12 bases unmatched. The CDR3 is 15 residues long. In germline, CDR1 is SQVTM, CDR2 ANQGSEA. CDR3 DNA: TGCAGCGGGAGTCTGGGACAGGGAGGACACTATGGCTACACCTTC. It encodes CSGSLGQGGHYGYTF.

This clone was counted between two and nine times. The CDR3 sequence: CASAGALYNEQFF. CDR3 coding DNA: TGTGCCAGTGCGGGGGCCCTCTACAATGAGCAGTTCTTC. The gene calls are TRBV19 and TRBJ2-1, with D possibly TRBD2 on 7 matching bases. CDR1 is LNHDA, CDR2 SQIVND, per germline (reference sequence). With 8 bases removed from V and 3 bases from J, the gap between germline ends came to 11 bases. This CDR3 region has 13 residues.

The chain joins TRBV5-6 to TRBJ2-7; D is unresolved. The CDR3 extends over 14 amino acids. CDR1 SGHDT and CDR2 YYEEEE come from the germline V gene. Deletions cut 0 bases from V and 9 bases from J, with 16 bases between. Here the CDR3 DNA reads TGTGCCAGCAGCTTGGACGGCCTCTTCGGCGTGCAGTACTTC. It encodes CASSLDGLFGVQYF.

The J gene is TRBJ2-5, the V gene TRBV6-5, with 8 bases matching TRBD2. CDR3 length: 16 residues. The ends lost 4 bases at V and 5 bases at J; junction bases unmatched: 12. CDR1 is MNHEY, CDR2 SVGAGI, per germline. CDR3 nucleotides: TGTGCCAGCAGTTTACTAAGCGGGGGCTGGGGGGAGACCCAGTACTTC. Residues: CASSLLSGGWGETQYF.